This entry lists 28 T cell receptor beta chains sequenced from one sample in a study of blood T cell repertoires in COVID-19 (TCRdb year 2020). The library came from the immunoSEQ multiplex PCR assay. In TCRdb, the immuneACCESS table is reduced to in-frame sequences with V and J assigned. These tables do not hold every clone; where another copy was compared, an unresolved V gene accounts for under half, and the others remain unexplained. Within this sample are roughly 250,000 clones, with roughly 82% of them counted one time only. Of the sample, roughly 4.9% falls within the top ten clones. Sequencing input: peripheral blood. The receptors here all came from a woman of 80 years or more with active or convalescent COVID-19.

This clone was seen only a few times. The chain links TRBV13 to TRBJ1-2, with a weak D call TRBD1 (6 bases). Germline loops: CDR1 PRHDT, CDR2 FYEKMQ (reference sequence). This CDR3 is built from 14 residues. Trimming pared 5 bases from V and 2 bases from J, leaving 12 bases between. CDR3 DNA: TGTGCCAGCAGCCCAGGGGTTTCGAACTATGGCTACACCTTC. Its translation is CASSPGVSNYGYTF.

This chain joins TRBV28 and TRBJ2-7; 9 nucleotides match TRBD1. The V gene's germline CDR1 is MDHEN and CDR2 SYDVKM. There are 15 residues in the CDR3. Trimming took 7 bases from V and 5 from J; bases not matched to a gene: 12. This chain's CDR3 is CASTPLGQGTDEQYF. DNA for the CDR3: TGTGCCAGCACCCCCCTAGGACAGGGGACGGACGAGCAGTACTTC.

The chain recombines TRBV7-8 with TRBJ1-2, with D unclear. The CDR3 length is 12 residues. The V end was cut by 5 bases, the J end by 6 bases, with 10 bases between. Germline loops: CDR1 SGHVS, CDR2 FQNEAQ. CDR3 residues: CASSQTRDGYTF. For the CDR3, the DNA is TGTGCCAGCAGCCAAACTCGGGATGGCTACACCTTC.

The chain couples TRBV28 to TRBJ1-4; a weak D match, TRBD1 (6 bases). From germline, CDR1 is MDHEN and CDR2 SYDVKM. V lost 4 bases and J lost 7, with 19 bases in between. This CDR3 contains 16 residues. Written as DNA, the CDR3 is TGTGCCAGCAGTTCCGGTGGACAGACGAAATCTGAAAAACTGTTTTTT. This codes for CASSSGGQTKSEKLFF.

The chain uses TRBV28 and TRBJ2-2, with D maybe TRBD2 (6 bases). The germline V gene has CDR1 MDHEN and CDR2 SYDVKM. The CDR3 is 13 amino acids. Trimming shortened V by 4 bases and J by 6 bases, and 9 bases separated the two germline ends. The CDR3 loop reads CASSSRGAGELFF. The CDR3 DNA sequence: TGTGCCAGCAGTTCCCGCGGGGCCGGGGAGCTGTTTTTT.

The chain has TRBV2 and TRBJ1-1; D perhaps matches TRBD1 (6 bases). The CDR3 is made up of 14 amino acids. Trimming stripped 4 bases from V and 3 bases from J, with 12 bases between. Germline V gives CDR1 SNHLY, CDR2 FYNNEI. This CDR3 reads CASSGGRGYTEAFF. CDR3 nucleotides: TGTGCCAGCAGTGGGGGAAGGGGGTACACTGAAGCTTTCTTT.

This chain links TRBV3-1 (or the pseudogene TRBV3-2) with TRBJ2-3, with 10 bases aligning to TRBD1. CDR3 length: 14 amino acids. Germline V gives CDR1 LGHDT, CDR2 YNNKEL (reference sequence). V dropped 2 bases and J dropped 15; count of bases not matched to a gene: 11. As DNA, the CDR3 is TGTGCCAGCAGCCAAATGCCAACGACAGGGGGCGAATATTTT. This encodes CASSQMPTTGGEYF.

This clone appeared a single time. J is TRBJ2-1 and V is TRBV2; 10 bases match TRBD2. CDR3 length: 16 residues. Germline V gene sequence: CDR1 SNHLY, CDR2 FYNNEI. Losses at the gene ends were 4 bases for V and 1 base for J; bases not matched to a gene: 4. DNA of the CDR3: TGTGCCAGCAGTGCCCGGACTAGCGGTTCCTACAATGAGCAGTTCTTC. Translation gives CASSARTSGSYNEQFF. Using reference TRBV2 and TRBJ2-1 for the parts outside the CDR3, the full variable domain is EPEVTQTPSHQVTQMGQEVILRCVPISNHLYFYWYRQILGQKVEFLVSFYNNEISEKSEIFDDQFSVERPDGSNFTLKIRSTKLEDSAMYFCASSARTSGSYNEQFFGPGTRLTVL.

CDR3 region: CASSQASTGDPTDTQYF. DNA for the CDR3: TGTGCCAGCAGCCAAGCTTCAACGGGGGACCCCACAGATACGCAGTATTTT. The chain links TRBV4-2 to TRBJ2-3, with a tentative D call TRBD2 (6 bases). CDR1 LGHNA and CDR2 YNFKEQ come from the germline V gene. This CDR3 spans 17 amino acids. With 1 base removed from V and 2 bases from J, the gap between germline ends came to 16 bases.

This chain's CDR3 is CASSPRLAGGTYEQYF. The CDR3 DNA reads as TGTGCCAGCAGCCCCCGACTAGCGGGGGGGACCTACGAGCAGTACTTC. J is TRBJ2-7 and V is TRBV7-6; 14 bases agree with TRBD2. The CDR3 is 16 residues long. J was trimmed by 2 bases and V by 5 bases; bases with no gene match: 5. Germline loops: CDR1 SGHVS, CDR2 FNYEAQ.

V and J are TRBV13 and TRBJ1-6; 9 bases line up with TRBD1. The V gene end was trimmed by 3 bases and the J gene end by 10 bases; junction bases not matched to a gene: 4. The CDR3 covers 14 residues. Germline CDR1 is PRHDT and CDR2 is FYEKMQ (reference sequence). CDR3 nucleotide sequence: TGTGCCAGCAGCTTGGGACAGGGCTCCTCACCCCTCCACTTT. As protein: CASSLGQGSSPLHF.

The chain joins TRBV29-1 to TRBJ2-6; perhaps TRBD1 as D (6 bases). Germline CDR1 reads SQVTM; CDR2 reads ANQGSEA. Trimming left V 5 bases short and J 2 bases short, with 13 bases between. The length of the CDR3 is 15 residues. The CDR3 DNA sequence: TGCAGCGTTTCCACAGGGATCGCTGGGGCCAACGTCCTGACTTTC. This gives the protein CSVSTGIAGANVLTF.

As DNA, the CDR3 is TGTGCCAGCAGTGACAGGGGTGTTTCCTACGAGCAGTACTTC. It translates to CASSDRGVSYEQYF. This sequence joins TRBV6-1 and TRBJ2-7, with a possible D match to TRBD1 (6 bases). Per the germline V gene, CDR1 is MNHNS and CDR2 is SASEGT. This CDR3 region has 14 residues. V was cut by 3 bases and J by 1 base, with 10 bases left in between.

The CDR3 bases are TGCGCCAGCAGCCTTCTTAGCGGGGGGGCCCCCGATGAGCAGTTCTTC. Its translation is CASSLLSGGAPDEQFF. The J gene is TRBJ2-1, the V gene TRBV5-1, with TRBD2 matching over 11 bases. Germline V gene data show CDR1 as SGHRS and CDR2 as YFSETQ. With V trimmed by 4 bases and J by 8 bases, 11 bases remained unmatched. This CDR3 is 16 amino acids long.

This clone has a single count. The chain recombines TRBV20-1 with TRBJ1-2; 7 bases map to TRBD1. The V and J ends lost 3 bases and 5 bases, in that order; junction bases with no gene match: 6. Germline CDR1 DFQATT, CDR2 SNEGSKA (reference sequence). The CDR3 is 13 residues long. The CDR3 region is CSASVGGRYGYTF. Written as DNA, the CDR3 is TGCAGTGCTAGTGTAGGGGGCAGGTATGGCTACACCTTC.

The chain is built from TRBV2 and TRBJ1-5; D gene uncertain. This CDR3 comprises 12 residues. V lost 6 bases to trimming and J lost 9 bases, with 12 bases between them. CDR1 and CDR2 (germline): SNHLY, FYNNEI. Here the CDR3 DNA reads TGTGCCAGCAGCCAGACCCCGGGGCCCCAGCATTTT. Translating gives CASSQTPGPQHF.

This chain uses TRBV28 with TRBJ1-5, with 12 bases aligning to TRBD1. The CDR3 totals 15 residues. V lost 3 bases, J lost 7 bases, and 4 bases stayed unmatched. The germline V gene has CDR1 MDHEN and CDR2 SYDVKM. DNA of the CDR3: TGTGCCAGCAGTTTTGGGGACAGGGGGCAACAGCCCCAGCATTTT. This sequence encodes CASSFGDRGQQPQHF.

The sample holds a few counts of this clone. The J gene is TRBJ2-7, the V gene TRBV7-9; 8 bases agree with TRBD1. After removal of 4 bases from V and 2 bases from J, the junction contained 10 bases not matched to a gene. The CDR3 loop spans 16 amino acids. CDR1 is SEHNR, CDR2 FQNEAQ, per germline (reference sequence). The CDR3 DNA sequence: TGTGCCAGCAGCTCCCCTCGGGGACAGGCTACCTACGAGCAGTACTTC. This codes for CASSSPRGQATYEQYF.

This clone has ten or more counts. This chain uses TRBV3-1 (or the pseudogene TRBV3-2) with TRBJ1-5; D unresolved. The germline gives CDR1 LGHDT, CDR2 YNNKEL (reference sequence). The CDR3 is 13 residues long. Trimming took off 2 bases at V and 9 bases at J, with 11 bases between the two ends. The CDR3 sequence is CASSQSTTGPQHF. CDR3 nucleotides: TGTGCCAGCAGCCAATCGACGACTGGGCCCCAGCATTTT.

The chain carries TRBV5-1 and TRBJ1-4; 7 positions match TRBD1. This CDR3 region has 16 residues. J was trimmed by 4 bases and V by 0 bases; bases with no gene match: 6. Germline CDR1 SGHRS, CDR2 YFSETQ. In DNA, the CDR3 is TGCGCCAGCAGCTTGGCGCAACAGGGGATTAATGAAAAACTGTTTTTT. It specifies CASSLAQQGINEKLFF.

This chain connects TRBV30 to TRBJ2-3; TRBD1 aligns across 9 bases. From germline, CDR1 is GTSNPN and CDR2 SVGIG (reference sequence). Trimming at V came to 3 bases and at J to 6 bases, leaving 7 bases not matched to a gene. The CDR3 is made up of 14 amino acids. The CDR3 nucleotides are TGTGCCTGGAGGGGGACAGGGCTCTCGGATACGCAGTATTTT. It codes for CAWRGTGLSDTQYF.

The gene calls are TRBV6-5 and TRBJ2-7, with D possibly TRBD2 on 5 matching bases. CDR3 length: 15 amino acids. Per the germline V gene, CDR1 is MNHEY and CDR2 is SVGAGI. Trimming left V 0 bases short and J 3 bases short, with 12 bases between. The CDR3 DNA reads as TGTGCCAGCAGTTACTCTGGGCAGGAGGTCTACGAGCAGTACTTC. Protein: CASSYSGQEVYEQYF.

The rearrangement links TRBV27 to TRBJ1-1; 7 bases line up with TRBD1. Trimming at V came to 6 bases and at J to 1 base, leaving 8 bases not matched to a gene. CDR3 length: 15 amino acids. Germline-derived CDR1 and CDR2 are MNHEY and SMNVEV (reference sequence). The CDR3 DNA is TGTGCCAGCAGCCTCGGGACAGAGCCGAACACTGAAGCTTTCTTT. It encodes CASSLGTEPNTEAFF.

The chain employs TRBV6-2 or TRBV6-3 and TRBJ2-7, with D perhaps TRBD2 (5 bases). Deletions cut 6 bases from V and 3 bases from J, with 18 bases between. CDR1 and CDR2 from the germline V gene are MNHEY and SVGEGT. The CDR3 runs 15 residues. As DNA, the CDR3 is TGTGCCAGCAGCTCCGGGATTCTACTAAACTACGAGCAGTACTTC. It is translated as CASSSGILLNYEQYF.

The chain carries TRBV28 and TRBJ1-6; D gene ambiguous. V lost 6 bases and J 9 bases, leaving 18 bases between the germline ends. This CDR3 is 15 amino acids long. The germline V gene encodes CDR1 MDHEN and CDR2 SYDVKM. The CDR3 here is CASRGGEGSVSPLHF. CDR3 coding DNA: TGTGCCAGCAGGGGCGGTGAGGGTAGCGTTTCACCCCTCCACTTT. Filled out from reference TRBV28 and TRBJ1-6, the complete variable domain reads DVKVTQSSRYLVKRTGEKVFLECVQDMDHENMFWYRQDPGLGLRLIYFSYDVKMKEKGDIPEGYSVSREKKERFSLILESASTNQTSMYLCASRGGEGSVSPLHFGNGTRLTVT.

The gene calls are TRBV7-2 and TRBJ2-7; the match to TRBD1 covers 9 bases. This CDR3 comprises 14 residues. Per the germline V gene, CDR1 is SGHTA and CDR2 is FQGNSA. Germline trimming cut 2 bases from V and 3 bases from J; bases unmatched to any gene: 2. CDR3 region: CASSLRDRVYEQYF. CDR3 nucleotides: TGTGCCAGCAGCTTAAGGGACAGGGTCTACGAGCAGTACTTC.

The chain is built from TRBV27 and TRBJ1-2, with 9 bases identical to TRBD1. The germline CDR1 and CDR2 sequences are MNHEY and SMNVEV (reference sequence). The V gene end was trimmed by 7 bases and the J gene end by 5 bases; junction bases not matched to a gene: 14. The CDR3 runs 16 residues. In DNA, the CDR3 is TGTGCCAGCAAACTCCAACATACCGGGACAGGGTATGGCTACACCTTC. This encodes CASKLQHTGTGYGYTF.

This chain connects TRBV25-1 to TRBJ1-2; 7 positions match TRBD1. The germline V gene has CDR1 MGHDK and CDR2 SYGVNS. CDR3 length: 14 amino acids. The V segment lost 4 bases and the J segment 4 bases; nucleotides outside the gene matches: 6. Here the CDR3 DNA reads TGTGCCAGCAGTGTCAGGGGGGCTCTCTATGGCTACACCTTC. Translating gives CASSVRGALYGYTF.